This TCR beta chain comes out of a study of OX40 agonist ivuxolimab in advanced cancers. Libraries were prepared by immunoSEQ multiplex PCR; TCRdb keeps only in-frame clonotypes and omits some of them. The repertoire consists of 50,000 to 60,000 clones, with around 88% occurring once and the leading ten covering approximately 15%. Study-level findings and limits: It was also the case that some nonresponders had low normalized T-cell clonal expansion. The mean number of expanded clones was higher in CD8+ T cells than in CD4+.

The CDR3 runs to 18 residues. Germline CDR1 is SGHTA and CDR2 is FQGNSA. V was pared by 5 bases and J by 5 bases, with 19 bases of the junction left unmatched. Researchers took blood at baseline, on cycle 4 day 1, and on cycle 7 day 1. With respect to this clone: Its antigen is not identified.

This rearrangement joins TRBV7-2 to TRBJ2-7; TRBD2 aligns across 9 bases. This material consisted of CD4+ or CD8+ T cells sorted from blood, taken in a trial of the OX40 agonist ivuxolimab. The TCR was taken from an adult with an advanced solid tumor such as melanoma, head and neck, liver or kidney cancer. This CDR3 is CASSMGLARRGRAHEQYF. As DNA, the CDR3 is TGTGCCAGCAGCATGGGACTAGCTCGGAGGGGCCGGGCGCACGAGCAGTACTTC.